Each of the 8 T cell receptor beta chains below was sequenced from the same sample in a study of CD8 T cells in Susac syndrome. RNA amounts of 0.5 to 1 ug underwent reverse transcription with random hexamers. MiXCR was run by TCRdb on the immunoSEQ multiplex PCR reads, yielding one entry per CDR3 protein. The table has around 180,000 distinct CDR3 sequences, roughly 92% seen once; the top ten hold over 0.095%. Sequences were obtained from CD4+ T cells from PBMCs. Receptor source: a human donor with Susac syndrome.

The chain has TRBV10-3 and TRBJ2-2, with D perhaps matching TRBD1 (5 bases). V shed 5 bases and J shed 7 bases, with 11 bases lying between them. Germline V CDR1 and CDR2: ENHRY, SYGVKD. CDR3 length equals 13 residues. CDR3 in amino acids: CAISFREFGELFF. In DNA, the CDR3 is TGTGCCATCAGTTTCAGGGAATTCGGGGAGCTGTTTTTT.

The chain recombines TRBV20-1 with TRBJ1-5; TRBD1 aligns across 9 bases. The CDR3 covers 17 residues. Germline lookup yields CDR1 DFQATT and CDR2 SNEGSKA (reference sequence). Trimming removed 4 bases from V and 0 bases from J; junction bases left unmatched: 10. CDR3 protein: CSAKPGTGIYSNQPQHF. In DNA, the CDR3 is TGCAGTGCTAAGCCCGGGACAGGGATTTATAGCAATCAGCCCCAGCATTTT.

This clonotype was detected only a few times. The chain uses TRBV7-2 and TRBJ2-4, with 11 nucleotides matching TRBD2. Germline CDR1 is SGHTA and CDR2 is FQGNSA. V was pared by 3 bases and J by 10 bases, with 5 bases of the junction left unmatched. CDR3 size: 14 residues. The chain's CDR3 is CASSFGTSGTIQYF. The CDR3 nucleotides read TGTGCCAGCAGCTTTGGGACTAGCGGTACGATTCAGTACTTC.

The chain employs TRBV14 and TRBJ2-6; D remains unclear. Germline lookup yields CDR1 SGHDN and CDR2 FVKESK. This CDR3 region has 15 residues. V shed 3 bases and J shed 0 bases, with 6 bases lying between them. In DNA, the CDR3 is TGTGCCAGCAGCCACCTGAGCTCTGGGGCCAACGTCCTGACTTTC. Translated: CASSHLSSGANVLTF. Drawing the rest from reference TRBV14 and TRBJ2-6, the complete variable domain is EAGVTQFPSHSVIEKGQTVTLRCDPISGHDNLYWYRRVMGKEIKFLLHFVKESKQDESGMPNNRFLAERTGGTYSTLKVQPAELEDSGVYFCASSHLSSGANVLTFGAGSRLTVL.

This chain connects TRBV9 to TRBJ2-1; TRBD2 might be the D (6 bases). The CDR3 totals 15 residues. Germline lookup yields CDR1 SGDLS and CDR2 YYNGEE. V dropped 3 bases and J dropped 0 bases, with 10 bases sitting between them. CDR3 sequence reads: CASSDAGSSYNEQFF. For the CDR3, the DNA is TGTGCCAGCAGCGACGCGGGATCCTCCTACAATGAGCAGTTCTTC.

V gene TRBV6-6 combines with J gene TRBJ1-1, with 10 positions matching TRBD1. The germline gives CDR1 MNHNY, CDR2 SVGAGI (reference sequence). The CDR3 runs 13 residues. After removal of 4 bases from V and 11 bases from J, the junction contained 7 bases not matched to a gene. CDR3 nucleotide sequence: TGTGCCAGCAGTTCGACAGGGGGCGCCCGGGCTTTCTTT. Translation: CASSSTGGARAFF.

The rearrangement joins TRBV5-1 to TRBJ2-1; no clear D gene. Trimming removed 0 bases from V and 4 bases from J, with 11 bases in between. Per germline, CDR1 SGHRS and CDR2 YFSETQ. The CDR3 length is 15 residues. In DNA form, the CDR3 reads TGCGCCAGCAGCTTGGCCAGTAGTACTTACAATGAGCAGTTCTTC. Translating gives CASSLASSTYNEQFF.

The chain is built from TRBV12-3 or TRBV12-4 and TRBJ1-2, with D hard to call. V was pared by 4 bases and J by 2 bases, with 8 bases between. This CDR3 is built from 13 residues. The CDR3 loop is CASSWMGNYGYTF. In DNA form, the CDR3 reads TGTGCCAGCAGTTGGATGGGGAACTATGGCTACACCTTC.